This T cell receptor (beta chain) was identified during a study of neurological immune-mediated disorders. Study-wide results and caveats: Association with the multiple sclerosis repertoire cluster was not found for any clinical or MRI feature.

The cDNA was synthesized by 5'RACE incorporating 10-nucleotide random UMIs. TCRdb itself ran the 5' RACE reads through MiXCR, one entry per CDR3 protein. This repertoire shows some 80,000 distinct CDR3 sequences, 5% to 6% found once; its top ten account for over 7%. Trimming cost V 2 bases and J 0 bases, with 5 bases left between them. The length of the CDR3 is 13 residues. This clonotype was picked up many times. What it binds is unknown. Time point here: longitudinal time-point 2. The rearrangement uses TRBV12-3 or TRBV12-4 and TRBJ2-7; no clear D gene. Sequencing input: PBMCs. This receptor was taken from a woman aged 60-70 years with multiple sclerosis. The CDR3 is CASSLTSSYEQYF. Here the CDR3 DNA reads TGTGCCAGCAGTTTAACGAGCTCCTACGAGCAGTACTTC.